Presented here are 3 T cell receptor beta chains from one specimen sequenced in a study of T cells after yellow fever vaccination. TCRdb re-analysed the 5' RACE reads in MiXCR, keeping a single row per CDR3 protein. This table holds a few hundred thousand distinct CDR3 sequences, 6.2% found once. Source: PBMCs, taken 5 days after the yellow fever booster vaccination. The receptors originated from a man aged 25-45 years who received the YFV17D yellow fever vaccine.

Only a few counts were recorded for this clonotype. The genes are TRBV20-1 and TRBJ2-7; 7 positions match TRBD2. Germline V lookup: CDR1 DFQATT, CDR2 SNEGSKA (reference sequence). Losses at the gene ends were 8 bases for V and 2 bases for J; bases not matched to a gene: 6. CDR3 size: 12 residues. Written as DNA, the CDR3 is TGCAGTTCCCCAGCGGGACCCTACGAGCAGTACTTC. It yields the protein CSSPAGPYEQYF.

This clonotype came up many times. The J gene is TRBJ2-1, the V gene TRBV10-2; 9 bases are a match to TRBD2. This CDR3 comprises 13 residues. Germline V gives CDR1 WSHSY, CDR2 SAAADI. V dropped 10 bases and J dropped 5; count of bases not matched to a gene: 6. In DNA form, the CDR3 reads TGCGCCATCGATCCTAGCGGGAACAATGAGCAGTTCTTC. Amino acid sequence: CAIDPSGNNEQFF.

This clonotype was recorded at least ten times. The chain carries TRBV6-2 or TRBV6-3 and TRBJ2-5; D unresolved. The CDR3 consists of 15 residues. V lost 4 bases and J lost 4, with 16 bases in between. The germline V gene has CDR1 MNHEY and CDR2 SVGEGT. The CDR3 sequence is CASSLGRGRPETQYF. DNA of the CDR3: TGTGCCAGCAGTTTAGGACGTGGAAGGCCAGAGACCCAGTACTTC.